Detailed here is one T cell receptor (beta chain). What antigen it recognizes has not been identified. Per-nucleotide qualities are absent, and no much larger clonotype sits a single base away. Patients with a history of autoimmune disease or receiving systemic immunosuppression were excluded from the trial. Peripheral blood for TCR sequencing was collected from all dose cohorts at baseline, on cycle 4 day 1, and on cycle 7 day 1. The samples were taken from a phase I, first-in-human, multicenter, open-label dose-escalation trial of ivuxolimab. The trial enrolled adults with locally advanced or metastatic head and neck squamous cell, hepatocellular, melanoma or renal cell carcinoma. CD4+ and CD8+ T cells were sorted separately from peripheral blood before TCR sequencing. V and J are truncated by 6 bases and 6 bases respectively, leaving an intervening sequence of 9 bases. From a lookup of the germline V gene, CDR1 and CDR2 are SNHLY and FYNNEI. The CDR3 runs 13 amino acids, cysteine and phenylalanine included. The retained sequence is limited to the CDR3, 39 bases, with the frame set at the first base.

The entry originates in a study of OX40 agonist ivuxolimab in advanced cancers. Turning to the overall study: Ivuxolimab was an agonistic, fully human IgG2 monoclonal antibody directed against OX40 (CD134), a costimulatory receptor. Partial responses occurred in three dose-escalation patients, of whom one had hepatocellular carcinoma and two had cutaneous melanoma. In the dose-escalation cohort, roughly four fifths of patients were male, and the mean age was approximately 60 years, with a range of 23 to 79. Peripheral TCRbeta sequencing aimed to test whether ivuxolimab altered TCR sequence diversity and caused clonal T-cell expansion. Of the approximately 50 dose-escalation patients, hepatocellular carcinoma was present in about 20, melanoma in roughly 15, renal cell carcinoma in 9 and head and neck cancer in 9. Prior anti-PD-1, anti-PD-L1 or anti-CTLA-4 therapy was permitted, and 35% to 40% of dose-escalation patients had received checkpoint inhibitors. Intravenous ivuxolimab was administered to patients every 2 weeks at six dose levels: 0.01, 0.1, 0.3, 1.5, 3 and 10 mg/kg. The monotherapy dose-escalation portion (N ≈ 57 patients) of the phase I ivuxolimab trial is reported in the paper.

For sequencing of the TCRbeta CDR3 region, genomic DNA was extracted from the sorted cells. The immunoSEQ Assay was used to sequence the TCRbeta CDR3 regions. Drawn from immuneACCESS, this table holds only the in-frame rearrangements with V and J called that TCRdb kept. Clones are partly lost; checked studies trace under half to an unresolved V gene and leave the rest unexplained. In all, the sample holds approximately 31,000 clones, and around 87% of those were seen once. The ten most abundant clones make up under 30% of the sample. Overall study results and their limits: After ivuxolimab, CD8+ T cells had more expanded clones than CD4+ T cells on average. In partial responders in the 0.1-3.0 mg/kg groups, normalized peripheral clonal expansion was found to be among the lowest, especially among CD8+ T cells. Low levels of normalized T-cell clonal expansion were also shown by some nonresponding patients. At doses of 0.1 to 3.0 mg/kg, clonal expansion of both CD4+ and CD8+ T cells in blood was seen between baseline and week 6. Which antigens the clonally expanded peripheral T cells were specific for was not determined.

This TCR was recovered from an adult with an advanced solid tumor such as melanoma, head and neck, liver or kidney cancer. This sequence uses TRBV2 and TRBJ1-6; a weak D assignment points to TRBD1 (5 bases agree). The source material was CD4+ or CD8+ T cells sorted from blood, sampled in a trial of the OX40 agonist ivuxolimab. The CDR3 sequence is CASSAGSNSPLHF. In nucleotide form, the sequence is TGTGCCAGCAGCGCAGGGTCTAATTCACCCCTCCACTTT.